The source of this T cell receptor (beta chain) is a study of blood T cells in healthy people across ages. A second roughly 7 to 12 cycle PCR used barcoded and J-beta primers. TCRdb itself ran the 5' RACE reads through MiXCR, one entry per CDR3 protein. The table includes 550,000 to 650,000 distinct CDR3 sequences, about 27% detected once. CDR1 and CDR2 from the germline V gene are SGHKS and YYEKEE (reference sequence). This CDR3 region has 14 residues. V dropped 0 bases and J dropped 3 bases, with 10 bases sitting between them. Total RNA, at least 5 micrograms per sample, came from PBMCs. The sample was also linked to a second study, of T cells of mothers and their children. That work contributes: Maternal samples each gave over 9 million TCR beta CDR3 reads, and child samples several million each. Normalized overlap was always slightly, never significantly, higher in related than unrelated mother-child pairs. Researchers found no T cell clones that were persistent and microchimeric.

Sequencing was performed on blood. This clonotype was sampled from a boy aged 2 to 9 in good health. The chain links TRBV5-5 to TRBJ2-7; D gene unclear. CDR3 loop: CASSLAAGNYEQYF. CDR3 bases: TGTGCCAGCAGCTTGGCCGCTGGGAACTACGAGCAGTACTTC.